This passage covers 26 T cell receptor beta chains from one sample sequenced in a study of blood T cell repertoires in COVID-19. The repertoire was sequenced with immunoSEQ multiplex PCR; TCRdb's copy has only in-frame clones and lacks some. The table records approximately 150,000 clones, about 77% of them present only once. Input material: peripheral blood. These receptors all come from a man in his 60s with acute or convalescent COVID-19.

This chain connects TRBV7-9 to TRBJ2-3, with 7 bases aligning to TRBD2. Losses at the gene ends were 5 bases for V and 6 bases for J; bases not matched to a gene: 14. Germline lookup yields CDR1 SEHNR and CDR2 FQNEAQ (reference sequence). This CDR3 spans 16 amino acids. CDR3 in amino acids: CASSQPRGRLADTQYF. As DNA, the CDR3 is TGTGCCAGCAGCCAACCTCGCGGGAGACTGGCGGATACGCAGTATTTT. The entire variable domain, with the rest obtained from reference TRBV7-9 and TRBJ2-3, is as follows: DTGVSQNPRHKITKRGQNVTFRCDPISEHNRLYWYRQTLGQGPEFLTYFQNEAQLEKSRLLSDRFSAERPKGSFSTLEIQRTEQGDSAMYLCASSQPRGRLADTQYFGPGTRLTVL.

This chain uses TRBV23-1 with TRBJ1-5; 7 bases are shared with TRBD1. Being an ORF, TRBV23-1 has a function that is uncertain. Germline trimming cut 4 bases from V and 2 bases from J; bases unmatched to any gene: 8. The CDR3 totals 16 residues. The CDR3 loop is CASSLRDRDGNQPQHF. The CDR3 DNA is TGCGCCAGCAGTCTACGCGACAGGGACGGCAATCAGCCCCAGCATTTT.

The gene calls are TRBV9 and TRBJ2-3, with D possibly TRBD2 on 6 matching bases. Per germline, CDR1 SGDLS and CDR2 YYNGEE. V shed 4 bases and J shed 2 bases, with 26 bases lying between them. The CDR3 has 19 residues. In DNA, the CDR3 is TGTGCCAGCAGCCCCCCAGGGTGGCTTAGGTCTAGCGACACAGATACGCAGTATTTT. Translating it yields CASSPPGWLRSSDTDTQYF.

This clone was observed a handful of times. The V call is TRBV5-1, the J call TRBJ1-3, with a tentative D call TRBD1 (5 bases). V shed 4 bases and J shed 0 bases, with 8 bases lying between them. Germline CDR1 and CDR2: SGHRS and YFSETQ. This CDR3 is 14 amino acids long. In DNA form, the CDR3 reads TGCGCCAGCAGCGGGGGGTCCTCTGGAAACACCATATATTTT. It is translated as CASSGGSSGNTIYF.

A few counts support this clone. The chain has TRBV6-6 and TRBJ2-7, with 7 bases matching TRBD1. Trimming at V came to 8 bases and at J to 5 bases, leaving 12 bases not matched to a gene. CDR3 length: 14 residues. Germline V gene lookup returns CDR1 MNHNY and CDR2 SVGAGI (reference sequence). CDR3 loop: CASGDRQGPHEQYF. CDR3 DNA: TGTGCCAGCGGGGACCGACAGGGACCCCACGAGCAGTACTTC.

The rearrangement links TRBV4-1 to TRBJ2-1; 9 nucleotides agree with TRBD2. J gave up 6 bases and V 1 base, and 7 bases lay outside the gene matches. Germline lookup yields CDR1 MGHRA and CDR2 YSYEKL. This CDR3 is 16 amino acids long. The CDR3 loop is CASSQAASGTGNEQFF. In DNA form, the CDR3 reads TGCGCCAGCAGCCAAGCAGCTAGCGGGACGGGCAATGAGCAGTTCTTC.

The chain joins TRBV20-1 to TRBJ2-5, with a possible D match to TRBD1 (5 bases). V was cut by 5 bases and J by 6 bases, with 7 bases left in between. The CDR3 length is 10 residues. The germline gives CDR1 DFQATT, CDR2 SNEGSKA (reference sequence). For the CDR3, the DNA is TGCAGTGCTGGACAACAGACCCAGTACTTC. It encodes CSAGQQTQYF.

The chain combines TRBV7-3 with TRBJ1-5; 7 bases are shared with TRBD1. Germline CDR1 reads SGHTA; CDR2 reads FQGTGA. The CDR3 has 16 amino acids. V lost 4 bases, J lost 0 bases, and 6 bases stayed unmatched. The CDR3 loop is CASSCQGESSNQPQHF. The CDR3 DNA reads TGTGCCAGCAGCTGCCAGGGGGAGTCTAGCAATCAGCCCCAGCATTTT.

The chain has TRBV6-1 and TRBJ2-3; 7 bases align to TRBD2. CDR1 is MNHNS, CDR2 SASEGT, per germline. V shed 3 bases and J 5 bases; nucleotides not matched to a gene: 2. This CDR3 has 13 residues. The CDR3 DNA is TGTGCCAGCAGTGATGCGGGAGTAGATACGCAGTATTTT. Protein: CASSDAGVDTQYF.

The chain carries TRBV16 and TRBJ1-5; D gene unclear. Trimming pared 0 bases from V and 8 bases from J, leaving 8 bases between. Per germline, CDR1 KGHSY and CDR2 FQNENV. CDR3 length equals 13 residues. The CDR3 reads CASSQSVLEPQHF. CDR3 coding DNA: TGTGCCAGCAGCCAATCGGTACTGGAGCCCCAGCATTTT.

The rearrangement joins TRBV5-4 to TRBJ2-5; 8 positions agree with TRBD1. The junction had 11 bases not matched to a gene; V was cut back by 2 bases and J by 5 bases. CDR3 length: 16 residues. Per germline, CDR1 SGHNT and CDR2 YYREEE (reference sequence). The CDR3, as DNA: TGTGCCAGCAGCTTCCGTATGACAGGGGTCGGGGAGACCCAGTACTTC. Protein product: CASSFRMTGVGETQYF.

The rearrangement joins TRBV2 to TRBJ2-5; a possible D gene is TRBD1 (6 bases). Germline CDR1 reads SNHLY; CDR2 reads FYNNEI. The CDR3 consists of 15 residues. V dropped 6 bases and J dropped 1 base, with 15 bases sitting between them. In DNA form, the CDR3 reads TGTGCCAGCAGCCGGGACACAGTCACCCAAGAGACCCAGTACTTC. This sequence encodes CASSRDTVTQETQYF. The full variable domain, in which reference TRBV2 and TRBJ2-5 provide the parts outside the CDR3, is EPEVTQTPSHQVTQMGQEVILRCVPISNHLYFYWYRQILGQKVEFLVSFYNNEISEKSEIFDDQFSVERPDGSNFTLKIRSTKLEDSAMYFCASSRDTVTQETQYFGPGTRLLVL.

This rearrangement joins TRBV10-3 to TRBJ2-7, with TRBD1 matching over 7 bases. The trim removed 5 bases at V and 3 bases at J, leaving 7 bases unmatched. This CDR3 is 14 amino acids long. The germline CDR1 and CDR2 sequences are ENHRY and SYGVKD. For the CDR3, the DNA is TGTGCCATCAGTTCCGGGACAGATCGCTACGAGCAGTACTTC. It specifies CAISSGTDRYEQYF.

The chain recombines TRBV2 with TRBJ2-5, with a tentative D call TRBD2 (6 bases). V lost 0 bases to trimming and J lost 0 bases, with 8 bases between them. The germline V gene has CDR1 SNHLY and CDR2 FYNNEI. This CDR3 has 15 residues. CDR3 bases: TGTGCCAGCAGTGAAGCCGCGGGATACCAAGAGACCCAGTACTTC. Protein sequence: CASSEAAGYQETQYF.

The rearrangement links TRBV27 to TRBJ1-5, with 7 bases that match TRBD1. Germline CDR1 is MNHEY and CDR2 is SMNVEV (reference sequence). The CDR3 runs 16 residues. The trim removed 5 bases at V and 3 bases at J, leaving 10 bases unmatched. The CDR3 reads CASSASTGEVNQPQHF. In nucleotides, the CDR3 is TGTGCCAGCAGTGCCTCAACAGGGGAGGTCAATCAGCCCCAGCATTTT.

The V call is TRBV15, the J call TRBJ2-3; the match to TRBD2 covers 12 bases. The CDR3 is made up of 17 amino acids. V was pared by 0 bases and J by 2 bases, with 3 bases of the junction left unmatched. CDR1 is LNHNV and CDR2 is YYDKDF in the germline V gene (reference sequence). Written as DNA, the CDR3 is TGTGCCACCAGCAGAGATGCTAGCGGGAGGGACACAGATACGCAGTATTTT. As protein: CATSRDASGRDTDTQYF.

This clone was seen only a few times. The V and J genes are TRBV5-4 and TRBJ1-2; TRBD1 matches 9 bases. Looked up from germline, CDR1 is SGHNT and CDR2 is YYREEE (reference sequence). CDR3 length: 14 residues. With V trimmed by 4 bases and J by 6 bases, 7 bases remained unmatched. CDR3 in amino acids: CASSATGGGHGYTF. In DNA form, the CDR3 reads TGTGCCAGCAGCGCTACAGGGGGCGGGCATGGCTACACCTTC.

The chain couples TRBV12-3 or TRBV12-4 to TRBJ1-6; 8 bases map to TRBD1. CDR3 size: 13 residues. J was trimmed by 6 bases and V by 8 bases; bases with no gene match: 3. The CDR3 DNA follows: TGTGCCAGCGCGGACAGGGCTAATTCACCCCTCCACTTT. Protein: CASADRANSPLHF.

CDR3 loop: CASSPSAGSTDTQYF. Here the CDR3 DNA reads TGTGCCAGCTCACCGAGCGCAGGGAGCACAGATACGCAGTATTTT. The chain uses TRBV18 and TRBJ2-3, with D tentatively TRBD1 (5 bases). CDR1 is KGHSH, CDR2 LQKENI, per germline. The CDR3 is made up of 15 amino acids. V was trimmed by 3 bases and J by 0 bases, leaving 10 bases between them.

This chain joins TRBV7-5 and TRBJ2-7; the table's D call TRBD1 went unverified against the DNA. TRBV7-5 is a listed pseudogene. The CDR3 is made up of 12 amino acids. The CDR3: CVRSSPTAPEYF. The CDR3 DNA reads as TGTGTCAGAAGCTCACCCACAGCCCCGGAGTACTTC.

V gene TRBV5-1 combines with J gene TRBJ2-7; D may be TRBD1 (5 bases). V lost 4 bases to trimming and J lost 5 bases, with 13 bases between them. From germline, CDR1 is SGHRS and CDR2 YFSETQ. There are 13 residues in the CDR3. The CDR3 nucleotides read TGCGCCAGCAGCACCGCCTCAGGGAACGAGCAGTACTTC. Translation gives CASSTASGNEQYF.

This chain uses TRBV7-2 with TRBJ2-5; the match to TRBD2 covers 14 bases. This CDR3 has 15 residues. V trimming: 4 bases; J trimming: 5 bases; junction bases outside the gene matches: 3. CDR1 and CDR2 (germline): SGHTA, FQGNSA. The CDR3 DNA reads as TGTGCCAGCAGCTCGGGACTAGCGGGGGTCGAGACCCAGTACTTC. Protein product: CASSSGLAGVETQYF.

The chain carries TRBV15 and TRBJ2-5, with 9 bases aligning to TRBD1. This CDR3 region has 16 residues. Per the germline V gene, CDR1 is LNHNV and CDR2 is YYDKDF (reference sequence). The junction had 6 bases not matched to a gene; V was cut back by 2 bases and J by 2 bases. The CDR3 spells CATSRPPGQGQETQYF. The CDR3 DNA is TGTGCCACCAGCAGACCTCCGGGACAGGGTCAAGAGACCCAGTACTTC.

This clone came up a few times. The V gene is TRBV19, the J gene TRBJ2-2, with D tentatively TRBD2 (6 bases). V was trimmed by 3 bases and J by 5 bases, leaving 13 bases between them. The V gene's germline CDR1 is LNHDA and CDR2 SQIVND (reference sequence). The CDR3 covers 15 residues. The CDR3 spells CASSIGGVVTGELFF. CDR3 nucleotide sequence: TGTGCCAGTAGTATTGGAGGGGTGGTTACCGGGGAGCTGTTTTTT.

The chain combines TRBV10-1 with TRBJ2-1, with TRBD2 as a possible D gene (6 bases). V lost 2 bases and J lost 6, with 11 bases in between. Germline V gives CDR1 WNHNN, CDR2 SYGVQD (reference sequence). The CDR3 is 14 amino acids. The CDR3 sequence: CASSEGTSRNEQFF. In nucleotides, the CDR3 is TGCGCCAGCAGTGAGGGTACTAGCCGCAATGAGCAGTTCTTC.

The rearrangement joins TRBV5-4 to TRBJ1-1; the D gene is possibly TRBD1 (5 bases). Germline V gene sequence: CDR1 SGHNT, CDR2 YYREEE (reference sequence). Trimming pared 0 bases from V and 5 bases from J, leaving 11 bases between. This CDR3 comprises 14 residues. For the CDR3, the DNA is TGTGCCAGCAGCTTGGAGAACAGGCTAACTGAAGCTTTCTTT. Translating gives CASSLENRLTEAFF. The full variable domain, with the rest looked up from reference TRBV5-4 and TRBJ1-1, is ETGVTQSPTHLIKTRGQQVTLRCSSQSGHNTVSWYQQALGQGPQFIFQYYREEENGRGNFPPRFSGLQFPNYSSELNVNALELDDSALYLCASSLENRLTEAFFGQGTRLTVV.